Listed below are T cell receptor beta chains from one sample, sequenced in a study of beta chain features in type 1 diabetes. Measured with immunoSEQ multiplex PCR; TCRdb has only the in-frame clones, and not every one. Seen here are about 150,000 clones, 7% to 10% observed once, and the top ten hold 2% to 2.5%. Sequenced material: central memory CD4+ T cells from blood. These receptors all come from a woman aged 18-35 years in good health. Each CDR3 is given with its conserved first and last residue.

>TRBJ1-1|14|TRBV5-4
CASSLTGSNTEAFF
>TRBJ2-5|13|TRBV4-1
CASTVTEGETQYF
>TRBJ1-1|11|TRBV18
CASSGQGEAFF
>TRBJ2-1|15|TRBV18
CASSRSGRAGNEQFF
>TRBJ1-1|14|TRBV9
CASSVQGEGTEAFF
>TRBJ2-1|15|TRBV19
CASKRTSGFINEQFF
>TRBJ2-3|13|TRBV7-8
CALGEGTTDTQYF
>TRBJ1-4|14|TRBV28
CASSLTGLNEKLFF
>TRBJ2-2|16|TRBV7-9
CASSSLSGTNTGELFF
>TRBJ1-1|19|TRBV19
CASSSPGQGFGEGNTEAFF
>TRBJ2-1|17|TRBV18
CASSPKTSGRIYNEQFF
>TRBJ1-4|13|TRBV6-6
CASSPGGAEKLFF
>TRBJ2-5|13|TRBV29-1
CSQRTSGQETQYF
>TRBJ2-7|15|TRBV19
CASSPPGVRPYEQYF
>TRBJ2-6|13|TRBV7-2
CAIQVAGANVLTF
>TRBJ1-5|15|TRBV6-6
CASSKTTGGNQPQHF
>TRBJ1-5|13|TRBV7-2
CASRGSGNQPQHF
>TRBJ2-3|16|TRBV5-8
CASSSLGLAGADTQYF
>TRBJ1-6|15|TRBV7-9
CASSLEGDGGSPLHF
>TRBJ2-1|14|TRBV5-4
CASSPTSGDNEQFF
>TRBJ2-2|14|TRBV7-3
CASGRGGPAGELFF
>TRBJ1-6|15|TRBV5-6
CASSQGATYNSPLHF
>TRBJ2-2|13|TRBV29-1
CSGGLSNTGELFF
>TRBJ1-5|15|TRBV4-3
CASSQADRSNQPQHF
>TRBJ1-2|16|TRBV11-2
CASSSFSRQGPYGYTF
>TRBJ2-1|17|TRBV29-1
CSASGGSWIGSYNEQFF
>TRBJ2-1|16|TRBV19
CASRLAGVSSYNEQFF
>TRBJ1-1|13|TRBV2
CASSEIGTVEAFF
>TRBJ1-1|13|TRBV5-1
CASSLQRSTEAFF
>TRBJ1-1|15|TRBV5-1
CASSLGAGGDTEAFF
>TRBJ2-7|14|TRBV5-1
CASSLEGRSYEQYF
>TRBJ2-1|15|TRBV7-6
CASSLSGSSYNEQFF
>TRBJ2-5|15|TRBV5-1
CASSRLAGYQETQYF
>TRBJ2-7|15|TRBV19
CASRSTGTGYDEQYF
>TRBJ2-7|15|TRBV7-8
CASSLVGQGYYEQYF
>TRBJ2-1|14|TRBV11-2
CASSKAGEGNEQFF
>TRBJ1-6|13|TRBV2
CASRDRGLSPLHF
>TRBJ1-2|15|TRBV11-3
CASSLDHGGVYGYTF
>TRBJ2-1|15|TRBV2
CASSEGQGTYNEQFF
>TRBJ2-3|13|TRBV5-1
CASSGGGADTQYF
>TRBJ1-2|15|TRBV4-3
CASSQDLGQGVGYTF
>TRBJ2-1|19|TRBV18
CASSPPRASGTGGQNEQFF
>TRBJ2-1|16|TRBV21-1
CASSKEARLYNGGQFF
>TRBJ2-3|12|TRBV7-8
CASSLEQDTQYF
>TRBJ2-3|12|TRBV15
CATAGEADTQYF